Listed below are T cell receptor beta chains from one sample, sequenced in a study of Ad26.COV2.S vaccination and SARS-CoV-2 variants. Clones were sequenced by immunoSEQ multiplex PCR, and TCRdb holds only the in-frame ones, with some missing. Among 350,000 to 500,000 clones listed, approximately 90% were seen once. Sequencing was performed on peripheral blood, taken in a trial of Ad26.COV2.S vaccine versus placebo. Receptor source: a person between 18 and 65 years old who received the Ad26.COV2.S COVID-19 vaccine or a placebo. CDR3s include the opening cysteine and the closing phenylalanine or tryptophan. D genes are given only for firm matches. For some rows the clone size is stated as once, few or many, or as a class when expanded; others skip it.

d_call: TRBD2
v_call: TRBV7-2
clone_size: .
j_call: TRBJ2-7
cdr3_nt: TGTGCCAGCAGCTTACGCCGCGCAACTAGCGGGAGTATGTACGAGCAGTACTTC
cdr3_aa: CASSLRRATSGSMYEQYF

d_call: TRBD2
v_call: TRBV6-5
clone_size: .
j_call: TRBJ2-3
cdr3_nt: TGTGCCAGCACCAGATCAAGCGGGAGGACAGATACGCAGTATTTT
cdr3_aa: CASTRSSGRTDTQYF

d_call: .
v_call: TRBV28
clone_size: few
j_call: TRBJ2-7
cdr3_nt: TGTGCCAGCAGTTTTCTATCGGGGGACGAGCAGTACTTC
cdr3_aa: CASSFLSGDEQYF

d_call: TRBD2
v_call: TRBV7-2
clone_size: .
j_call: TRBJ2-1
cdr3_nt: TGTGCCAGCAGCCCGGGACTAGCGGGAAGCAATGAGCAGTTCTTC
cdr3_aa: CASSPGLAGSNEQFF

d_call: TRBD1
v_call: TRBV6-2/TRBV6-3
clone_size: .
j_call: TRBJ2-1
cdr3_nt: TGTGCCAGCAGTTTACAGGGGTACAATGAGCAGTTCTTC
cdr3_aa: CASSLQGYNEQFF

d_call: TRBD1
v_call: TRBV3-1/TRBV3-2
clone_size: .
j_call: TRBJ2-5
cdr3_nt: TGTGCCAGCAGCCAAGAGCATTCGGGGACAGGGGGCTCGGGAGAGACCCAGTACTTC
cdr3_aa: CASSQEHSGTGGSGETQYF

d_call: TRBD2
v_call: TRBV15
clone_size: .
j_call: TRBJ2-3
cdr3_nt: TGTGCCACCAGCAGTTCAGCGGGAGTGACAGATACGCAGTATTTT
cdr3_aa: CATSSSAGVTDTQYF

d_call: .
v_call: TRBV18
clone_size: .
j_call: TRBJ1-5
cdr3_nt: TGTGCCAGCTCACCGGACGGGGTTCAGCCCCAGCATTTT
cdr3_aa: CASSPDGVQPQHF

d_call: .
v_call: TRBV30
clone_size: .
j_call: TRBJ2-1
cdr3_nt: TGTGCCTGGAGTTTGAGGGGGCGGGGGTACAATGAGCAGTTCTTC
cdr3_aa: CAWSLRGRGYNEQFF

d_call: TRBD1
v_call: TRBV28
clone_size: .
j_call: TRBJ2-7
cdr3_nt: TGTGCCAGCAGTTTAATAATGGACAGGACGGTTATACGAGGGTACGAGCAGTACTTC
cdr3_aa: CASSLIMDRTVIRGYEQYF

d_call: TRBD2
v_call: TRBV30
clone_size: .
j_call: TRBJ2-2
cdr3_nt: TGTGCCTGGAGTCCCGGGGGGACCGGGGAGCTGTTTTTT
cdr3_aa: CAWSPGGTGELFF

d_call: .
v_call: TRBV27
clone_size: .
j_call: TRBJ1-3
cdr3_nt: TGTGCCAGCAGTCCTTTCTCTGGAAACACCATATATTTT
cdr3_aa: CASSPFSGNTIYF

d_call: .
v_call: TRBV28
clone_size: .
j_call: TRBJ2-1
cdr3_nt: TGTGCCAGCAGTTTAAGCTGGGCGGACTCCTACAATGAGCAGTTCTTC
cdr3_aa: CASSLSWADSYNEQFF

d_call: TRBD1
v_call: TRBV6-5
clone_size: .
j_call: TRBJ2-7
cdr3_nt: TGTGCCAGCAGGGGGACAGGGCGCTCCTACGAGCAGTACTTC
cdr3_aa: CASRGTGRSYEQYF

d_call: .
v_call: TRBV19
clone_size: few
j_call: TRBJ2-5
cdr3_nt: TGTGCCAGTAGTCTACAGGGTTGGCGACAAGAGACCCAGTACTTC
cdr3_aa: CASSLQGWRQETQYF

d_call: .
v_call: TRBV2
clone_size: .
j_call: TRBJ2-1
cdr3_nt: TGTGCCAGCAGCGGATTTAATGAGCAGTTCTTC
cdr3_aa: CASSGFNEQFF

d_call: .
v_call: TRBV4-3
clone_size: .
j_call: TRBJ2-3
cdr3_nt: TGCGCCAGCAGCCAAGACTATTCAGATACGCAGTATTTT
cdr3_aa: CASSQDYSDTQYF

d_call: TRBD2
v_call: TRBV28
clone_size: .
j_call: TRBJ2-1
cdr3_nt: TGTGCCAGCAGTATTCTAGCGGGAGGCTTCAATGAGCAGTTCTTC
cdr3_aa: CASSILAGGFNEQFF

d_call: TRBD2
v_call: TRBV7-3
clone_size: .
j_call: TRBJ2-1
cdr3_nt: TGTGCCAGCAGCCCACTAGCGGGTTCCTACAATGAGCAGTTCTTC
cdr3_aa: CASSPLAGSYNEQFF

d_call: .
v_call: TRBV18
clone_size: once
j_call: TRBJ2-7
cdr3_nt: TGTGCCAGCTCACCAAATCCGGGGTACGAGCAGTACTTC
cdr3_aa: CASSPNPGYEQYF

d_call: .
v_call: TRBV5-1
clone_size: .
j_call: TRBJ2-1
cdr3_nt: TGCGCCAGCAAATCAGGGGGGAGCTCCTACAATGAGCAGTTCTTC
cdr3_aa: CASKSGGSSYNEQFF

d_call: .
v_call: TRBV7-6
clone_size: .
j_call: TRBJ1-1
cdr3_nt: TGTGCCAGCAGCCCCCTCGGGGGCCCCATTGAAGCTTTCTTT
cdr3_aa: CASSPLGGPIEAFF

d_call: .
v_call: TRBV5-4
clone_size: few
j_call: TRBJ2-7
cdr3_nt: TGTGCCAGCAGCTTCGGCCTCGGGGACTACGAGCAGTACTTC
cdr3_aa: CASSFGLGDYEQYF

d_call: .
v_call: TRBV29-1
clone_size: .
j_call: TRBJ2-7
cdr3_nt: TGCAGCGTTGAACAGGAGAGCTCCTACGAGCAGTACTTC
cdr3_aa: CSVEQESSYEQYF

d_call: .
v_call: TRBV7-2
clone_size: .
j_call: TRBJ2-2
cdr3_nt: TGTGCCAGCAGCTTCGGTCCGGGCGGGGAGCTGTTTTTT
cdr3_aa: CASSFGPGGELFF

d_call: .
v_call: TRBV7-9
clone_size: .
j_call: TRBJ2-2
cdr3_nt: TGTGCCAGCAGCTTAGCTGGGTCCGGGGAGCTGTTTTTT
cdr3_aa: CASSLAGSGELFF

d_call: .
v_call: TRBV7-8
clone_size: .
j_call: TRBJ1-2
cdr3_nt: TGTGCCAGCAGCTTGGGTGGGGTTAACTATGGCTACACCTTC
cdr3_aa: CASSLGGVNYGYTF

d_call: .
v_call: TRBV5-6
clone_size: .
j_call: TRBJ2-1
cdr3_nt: TGTGCCAGCAGCTCACTGTGGCTACACTACAATGAGCAGTTCTTC
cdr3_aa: CASSSLWLHYNEQFF

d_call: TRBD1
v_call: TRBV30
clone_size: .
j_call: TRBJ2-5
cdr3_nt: TGTGCCTGGAGTGCGGGACAGATCGAGACCCAGTACTTC
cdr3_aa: CAWSAGQIETQYF

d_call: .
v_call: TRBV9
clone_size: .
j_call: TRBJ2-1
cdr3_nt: TGTGCCAGCAGCCCCACCGGGACCTACAATGAGCAGTTCTTC
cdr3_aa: CASSPTGTYNEQFF

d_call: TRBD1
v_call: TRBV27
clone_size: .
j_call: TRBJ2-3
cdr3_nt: TGTGCCAGCAGTTACGGGGACAGGGGTAGGAATACGCAGTATTTT
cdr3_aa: CASSYGDRGRNTQYF

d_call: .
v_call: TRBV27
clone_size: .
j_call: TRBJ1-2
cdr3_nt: TGTGCCAGCAGGGGATCCGTTAACTATGGCTACACCTTC
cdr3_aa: CASRGSVNYGYTF

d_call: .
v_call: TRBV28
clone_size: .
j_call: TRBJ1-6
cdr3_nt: TGTGCCAGCACCCAGGATAATAATTCACCCCTCCACTTT
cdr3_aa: CASTQDNNSPLHF

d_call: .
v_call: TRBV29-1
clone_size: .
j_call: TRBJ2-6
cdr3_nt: TGCAGCGCAATGACAGGCGGTGGGGCCAACGTCCTGACTTTC
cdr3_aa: CSAMTGGGANVLTF

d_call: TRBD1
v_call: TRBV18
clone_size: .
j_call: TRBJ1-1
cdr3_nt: TGTGCCAGCTCACGGGACAGGGCGGCCTCTATGAACACTGAAGCTTTCTTT
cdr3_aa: CASSRDRAASMNTEAFF